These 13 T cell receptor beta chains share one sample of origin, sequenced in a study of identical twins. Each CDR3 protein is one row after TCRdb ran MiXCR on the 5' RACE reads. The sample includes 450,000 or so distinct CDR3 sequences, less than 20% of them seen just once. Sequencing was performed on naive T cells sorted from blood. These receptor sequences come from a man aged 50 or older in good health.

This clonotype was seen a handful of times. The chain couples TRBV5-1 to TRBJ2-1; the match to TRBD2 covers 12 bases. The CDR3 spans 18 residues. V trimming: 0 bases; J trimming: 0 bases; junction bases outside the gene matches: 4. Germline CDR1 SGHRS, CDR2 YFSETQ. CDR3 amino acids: CASSLALAGGYSYNEQFF. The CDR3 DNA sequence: TGCGCCAGCAGCTTGGCTCTAGCGGGAGGGTACTCCTACAATGAGCAGTTCTTC.

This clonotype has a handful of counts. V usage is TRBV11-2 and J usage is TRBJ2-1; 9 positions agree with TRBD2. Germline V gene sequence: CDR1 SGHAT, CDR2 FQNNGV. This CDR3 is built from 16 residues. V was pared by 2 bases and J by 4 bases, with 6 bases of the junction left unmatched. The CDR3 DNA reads TGTGCCAGCAGCTTATCGACTAGCGGTGTATACAATGAGCAGTTCTTC. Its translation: CASSLSTSGVYNEQFF.

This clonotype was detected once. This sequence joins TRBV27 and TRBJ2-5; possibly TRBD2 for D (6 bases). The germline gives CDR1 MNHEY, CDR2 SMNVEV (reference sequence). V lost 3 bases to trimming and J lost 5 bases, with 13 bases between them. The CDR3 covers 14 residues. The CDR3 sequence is CASSFRSGRETQYF. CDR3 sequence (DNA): TGTGCCAGCAGTTTTAGGAGCGGGCGGGAGACCCAGTACTTC.

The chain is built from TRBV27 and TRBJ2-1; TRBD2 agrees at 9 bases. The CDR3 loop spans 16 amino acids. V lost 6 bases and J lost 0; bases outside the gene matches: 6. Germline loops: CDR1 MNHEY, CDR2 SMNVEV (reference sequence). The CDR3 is CASRLSGGSSYNEQFF. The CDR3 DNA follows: TGTGCCAGCAGACTTAGCGGGGGCAGCTCCTACAATGAGCAGTTCTTC.

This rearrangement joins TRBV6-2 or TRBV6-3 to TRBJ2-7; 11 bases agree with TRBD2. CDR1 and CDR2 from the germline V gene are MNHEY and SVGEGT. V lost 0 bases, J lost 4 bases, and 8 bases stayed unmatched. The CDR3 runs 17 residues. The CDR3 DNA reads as TGTGCCAGCAGTTACTCGAAGTCTAGCGGGAGGAGGTACGAGCAGTACTTC. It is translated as CASSYSKSSGRRYEQYF.

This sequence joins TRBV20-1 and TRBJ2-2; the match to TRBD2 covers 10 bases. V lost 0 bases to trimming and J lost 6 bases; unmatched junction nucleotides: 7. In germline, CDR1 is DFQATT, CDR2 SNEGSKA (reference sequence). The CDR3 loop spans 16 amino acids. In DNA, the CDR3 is TGCAGTGCTAGAGATCCGGGACTAGCGAATCCCGGGGAGCTGTTTTTT. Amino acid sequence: CSARDPGLANPGELFF.

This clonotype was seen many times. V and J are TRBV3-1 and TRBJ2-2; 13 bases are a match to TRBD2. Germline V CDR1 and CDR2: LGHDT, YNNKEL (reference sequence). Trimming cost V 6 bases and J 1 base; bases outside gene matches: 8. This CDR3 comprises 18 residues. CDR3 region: CASRLLGLAGENTGELFF. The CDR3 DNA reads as TGTGCCAGCAGGCTACTTGGACTAGCGGGAGAGAACACCGGGGAGCTGTTTTTT.

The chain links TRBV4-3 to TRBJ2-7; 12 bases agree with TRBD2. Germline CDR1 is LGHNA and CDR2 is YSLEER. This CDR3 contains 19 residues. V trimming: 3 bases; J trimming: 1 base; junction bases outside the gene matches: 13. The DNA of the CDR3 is TGCGCCAGCAGCCAGACCGGGACTAGCGGGTTAGAAGGTTCCTACGAGCAGTACTTC. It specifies CASSQTGTSGLEGSYEQYF.

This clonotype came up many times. The CDR3 sequence: CASSPWTGRTDTQYF. CDR3 nucleotides: TGCGCCAGCAGCCCCTGGACAGGGCGCACAGATACGCAGTATTTT. The chain employs TRBV5-1 and TRBJ2-3, with TRBD1 identical over 8 bases. V lost 4 bases, J lost 1 base, and 5 bases stayed unmatched. Germline V gene sequence: CDR1 SGHRS, CDR2 YFSETQ. This CDR3 spans 15 amino acids.

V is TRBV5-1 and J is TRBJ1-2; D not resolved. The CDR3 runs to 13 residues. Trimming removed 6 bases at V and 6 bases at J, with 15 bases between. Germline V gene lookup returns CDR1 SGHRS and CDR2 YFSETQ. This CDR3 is CASNFGPRDGYTF. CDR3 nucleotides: TGCGCCAGCAACTTTGGGCCGAGGGATGGCTACACCTTC.

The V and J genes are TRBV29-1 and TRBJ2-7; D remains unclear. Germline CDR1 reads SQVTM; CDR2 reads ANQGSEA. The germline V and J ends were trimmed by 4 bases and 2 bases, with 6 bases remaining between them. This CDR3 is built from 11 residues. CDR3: CSVAGPYEQYF. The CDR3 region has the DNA TGCAGCGTTGCCGGTCCCTACGAGCAGTACTTC.

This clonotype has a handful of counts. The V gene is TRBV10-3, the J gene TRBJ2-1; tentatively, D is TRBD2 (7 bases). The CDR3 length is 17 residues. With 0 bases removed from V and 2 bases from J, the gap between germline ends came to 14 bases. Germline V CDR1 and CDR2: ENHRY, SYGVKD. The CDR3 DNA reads TGTGCCATCAGTGAGTCGGGGGGGCGACTGACCTACAATGAGCAGTTCTTC. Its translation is CAISESGGRLTYNEQFF.

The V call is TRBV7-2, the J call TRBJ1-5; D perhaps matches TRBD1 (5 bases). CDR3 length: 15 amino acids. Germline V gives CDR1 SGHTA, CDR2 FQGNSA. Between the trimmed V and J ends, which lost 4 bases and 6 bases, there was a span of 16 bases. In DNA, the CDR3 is TGTGCCAGCAGCTCCGGGGGGGGAGAGGTTCAGCCCCAGCATTTT. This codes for CASSSGGGEVQPQHF.